Listed below are T cell receptor beta chains from one sample, sequenced in a study of blood T cell repertoires in COVID-19. The assay was immunoSEQ multiplex PCR, and TCRdb's table has in-frame clones only and misses some. Of 70,000 to 95,000 clones in the sample, about 82% are singletons; the top ten hold 15% to 20%. Sequencing input: peripheral blood. Source of these receptors: a man older than 75 with active or convalescent COVID-19. Both conserved end residues are part of each CDR3. The D gene is left open where the match is weak. Not all rows give a size; the values are once, few, many and, for expanded clones, a class.

V: TRBV27
D: TRBD1
size: few
J: TRBJ2-3
CDR3: CASSSGQGFTDTQYF
DNA: TGTGCCAGCAGTTCCGGACAGGGATTCACAGATACGCAGTATTTT

V: TRBV2
D: NA
size: NA
J: TRBJ1-5
CDR3: CASSDPDQPQHF
DNA: TGTGCCAGCAGTGACCCAGATCAGCCCCAGCATTTT

V: TRBV18
D: TRBD1
size: NA
J: TRBJ1-5
CDR3: CASSPQGANQPQHF
DNA: TGTGCCAGCTCACCGCAGGGGGCTAATCAGCCCCAGCATTTT

V: TRBV11-3
D: NA
size: NA
J: TRBJ1-1
CDR3: CASSLDRNTEAFF
DNA: TGTGCCAGCAGCTTAGACCGGAACACTGAAGCTTTCTTT

V: TRBV12-3/TRBV12-4
D: NA
size: NA
J: TRBJ1-2
CDR3: CASEGDYGYTF
DNA: TGTGCCAGCGAAGGAGACTATGGCTACACCTTC

V: TRBV19
D: NA
size: NA
J: TRBJ2-3
CDR3: CASSPSGPSTDTQYF
DNA: TGTGCCAGTAGTCCAAGCGGGCCCAGCACAGATACGCAGTATTTT

V: TRBV27
D: NA
size: NA
J: TRBJ1-2
CDR3: CASRPPLGHLNYGYTF
DNA: TGTGCCAGCAGACCTCCCTTGGGACACCTTAACTATGGCTACACCTTC

V: TRBV14
D: NA
size: NA
J: TRBJ1-6
CDR3: CASSQISGGSPLHF
DNA: TGTGCCAGCAGCCAGATCTCGGGTGGTTCACCCCTCCACTTT

V: TRBV28
D: NA
size: NA
J: TRBJ1-4
CDR3: CASSSPGTGNEKLFF
DNA: TGTGCCAGCAGTTCGCCCGGGACTGGAAATGAAAAACTGTTTTTT

V: TRBV15
D: TRBD1
size: NA
J: TRBJ1-2
CDR3: CATSRAVGQGLYGYTF
DNA: TGTGCCACCAGCAGAGCGGTTGGACAGGGTCTATATGGCTACACCTTC

V: TRBV7-9
D: NA
size: NA
J: TRBJ2-4
CDR3: CASSTNKNIQYF
DNA: TGTGCCAGCAGTACTAATAAAAACATTCAGTACTTC

V: TRBV19
D: NA
size: NA
J: TRBJ1-6
CDR3: CASRATEYSPLHF
DNA: TGTGCCAGTAGGGCGACAGAATATTCACCCCTCCACTTT

V: TRBV5-6
D: TRBD2
size: once
J: TRBJ2-2
CDR3: CASSLRTSGPTGELFF
DNA: TGTGCCAGCAGCCTCAGGACTAGCGGGCCCACCGGGGAGCTGTTTTTT

V: TRBV11-3
D: NA
size: NA
J: TRBJ2-1
CDR3: CASSPRLGSGNNEQFF
DNA: TGTGCCAGCAGCCCTCGTCTAGGTTCAGGGAACAATGAGCAGTTCTTC

V: TRBV18
D: TRBD1
size: NA
J: TRBJ1-1
CDR3: CASSPSGGTEAFF
DNA: TGTGCCAGCTCACCTTCAGGGGGCACTGAAGCTTTCTTT

V: TRBV7-9
D: TRBD1
size: NA
J: TRBJ1-5
CDR3: CASSLGADRAGDQPQHF
DNA: TGTGCCAGCAGCTTAGGGGCGGACAGGGCCGGGGATCAGCCCCAGCATTTT

V: TRBV14
D: NA
size: NA
J: TRBJ2-5
CDR3: CASSQFDRGKTQYF
DNA: TGTGCCAGCAGCCAATTCGATAGGGGAAAGACCCAGTACTTC

V: TRBV11-3
D: TRBD2
size: NA
J: TRBJ2-3
CDR3: CATGPAREGPQYF
DNA: TGTGCCACTGGACCGGCCCGGGAGGGCCCGCAGTATTTT

V: TRBV10-1
D: NA
size: NA
J: TRBJ2-1
CDR3: CASSESGVGGYNEQFF
DNA: TGCGCCAGCAGTGAGTCGGGCGTGGGAGGCTACAATGAGCAGTTCTTC

V: TRBV6-1
D: TRBD1
size: NA
J: TRBJ1-1
CDR3: CASSERDRAPLAFF
DNA: TGTGCCAGCAGTGAGAGGGACAGGGCCCCCTTAGCTTTCTTT

V: TRBV21-1
D: NA
size: NA
J: TRBJ1-5
CDR3: CASRIGGGKEDSNQPQHF
DNA: TGTGCCAGCAGAATAGGCGGGGGGAAGGAAGATAGCAATCAGCCCCAGCATTTT

V: TRBV19
D: NA
size: NA
J: TRBJ1-4
CDR3: CASSARTVHFNEKLFF
DNA: TGTGCCAGTAGTGCTCGAACAGTCCATTTTAATGAAAAACTGTTTTTT

V: TRBV5-1
D: TRBD1
size: NA
J: TRBJ1-2
CDR3: CASSLEGQVGGYTF
DNA: TGCGCCAGCAGCTTGGAGGGACAGGTCGGTGGCTACACCTTC

V: TRBV12-3/TRBV12-4
D: NA
size: NA
J: TRBJ1-1
CDR3: CASSLTENTEAFF
DNA: TGTGCCAGCAGTTTAACAGAGAACACTGAAGCTTTCTTT

V: TRBV5-1
D: NA
size: NA
J: TRBJ2-2
CDR3: CASSLAAPGELFF
DNA: TGCGCCAGCAGCTTGGCAGCGCCCGGGGAGCTGTTTTTT

V: TRBV6-6
D: NA
size: NA
J: TRBJ2-1
CDR3: CASSHPGAEPSNEQFF
DNA: TGTGCCAGCAGTCACCCAGGAGCGGAGCCTAGTAATGAGCAGTTCTTC

V: TRBV18
D: TRBD1
size: NA
J: TRBJ1-2
CDR3: CASSSTGGALHGYTF
DNA: TGTGCCAGCTCATCGACAGGGGGCGCATTACATGGCTACACCTTC

V: TRBV25-1
D: TRBD1
size: NA
J: TRBJ2-2
CDR3: CASRFGQGNTGELFF
DNA: TGTGCCAGCAGATTTGGACAGGGAAACACCGGGGAGCTGTTTTTT

V: TRBV6-5
D: NA
size: NA
J: TRBJ1-3
CDR3: CASRSGTGNTIYF
DNA: TGTGCCAGCAGATCAGGGACTGGAAACACCATATATTTT

V: TRBV6-5
D: TRBD2
size: NA
J: TRBJ2-3
CDR3: CASSYSSSGGQDTQYF
DNA: TGTGCCAGCAGTTACTCGTCTAGCGGAGGACAAGATACGCAGTATTTT

V: TRBV10-2
D: TRBD1
size: NA
J: TRBJ1-4
CDR3: CASRDSQGSGEKLFF
DNA: TGCGCCAGCAGAGATTCACAGGGGTCGGGTGAAAAACTGTTTTTT

V: TRBV5-1
D: NA
size: NA
J: TRBJ1-1
CDR3: CASSPAPGGPEAFF
DNA: TGCGCCAGCAGCCCCGCTCCGGGGGGCCCTGAAGCTTTCTTT

V: TRBV5-8
D: TRBD2
size: NA
J: TRBJ2-2
CDR3: CASSPGLAGGNTGELFF
DNA: TGTGCCAGCAGCCCGGGACTAGCGGGAGGTAACACCGGGGAGCTGTTTTTT

V: TRBV6-1
D: TRBD1
size: once
J: TRBJ1-3
CDR3: CASSEPGTAGNTIYF
DNA: TGTGCCAGCAGTGAACCTGGGACAGCGGGAAACACCATATATTTT

V: TRBV14
D: NA
size: once
J: TRBJ2-2
CDR3: CASSQEAVAYPGLFF
DNA: TGTGCCAGCAGCCAAGAGGCGGTGGCGTACCCTGGGCTGTTTTTT

V: TRBV2
D: NA
size: NA
J: TRBJ2-3
CDR3: CASSERGSTDTQYF
DNA: TGTGCCAGCAGTGAGAGGGGGTCAACAGATACGCAGTATTTT

V: TRBV5-5
D: NA
size: NA
J: TRBJ2-2
CDR3: CASSTDRNTGELFF
DNA: TGTGCCAGCAGCACGGACAGAAACACCGGGGAGCTGTTTTTT

V: TRBV5-4
D: TRBD1
size: NA
J: TRBJ1-6
CDR3: CASSLPTGDNSPLHF
DNA: TGTGCCAGCAGCTTACCGACAGGGGACAATTCACCCCTCCACTTT

V: TRBV19
D: NA
size: NA
J: TRBJ1-5
CDR3: CASSVGRTNQPQHF
DNA: TGTGCCAGTAGTGTCGGACGGACTAATCAGCCCCAGCATTTT

V: TRBV4-2
D: TRBD2
size: NA
J: TRBJ2-1
CDR3: CASSPEFSGGEWGEQFF
DNA: TGTGCCAGCAGCCCCGAGTTCAGCGGGGGGGAGTGGGGTGAGCAGTTCTTC

V: TRBV4-1
D: NA
size: NA
J: TRBJ1-1
CDR3: CASSQGPGEAFF
DNA: TGCGCCAGCAGCCAAGGTCCAGGGGAAGCTTTCTTT

V: TRBV19
D: NA
size: NA
J: TRBJ1-5
CDR3: CASRVTGRGNQPQHF
DNA: TGTGCCAGTAGGGTCACAGGGAGGGGCAATCAGCCCCAGCATTTT

V: TRBV3-1/TRBV3-2
D: NA
size: NA
J: TRBJ1-1
CDR3: CASSQEGLNTEAFF
DNA: TGTGCCAGCAGCCAAGAGGGCCTGAACACTGAAGCTTTCTTT

V: TRBV19
D: NA
size: NA
J: TRBJ1-1
CDR3: CASENRQNTEAFF
DNA: TGTGCCAGCGAAAACCGACAGAACACTGAAGCTTTCTTT

V: TRBV11-1
D: TRBD1
size: once
J: TRBJ1-1
CDR3: CASSSPGTVNTEAFF
DNA: TGTGCCAGCAGCTCTCCCGGGACAGTGAACACTGAAGCTTTCTTT

V: TRBV7-2
D: NA
size: few
J: TRBJ1-1
CDR3: CASSRNLRTEAFF
DNA: TGTGCCAGCAGCCGGAATTTGAGGACTGAAGCTTTCTTT

V: TRBV3-1/TRBV3-2
D: NA
size: NA
J: TRBJ1-6
CDR3: CASSQGQDNSPLHF
DNA: TGTGCCAGCAGCCAAGGGCAGGATAATTCACCCCTCCACTTT

V: TRBV12-5
D: TRBD1
size: once
J: TRBJ1-3
CDR3: CASGSSALTGGNTIYF
DNA: TGTGCTAGTGGTTCCTCCGCTTTGACAGGGGGAAACACCATATATTTT

V: TRBV28
D: NA
size: NA
J: TRBJ1-2
CDR3: CASSSGVVNYGYTF
DNA: TGTGCCAGCAGTTCGGGGGTAGTGAACTATGGCTACACCTTC

V: TRBV24-1
D: TRBD2
size: NA
J: TRBJ2-1
CDR3: CATSEAGGPAEQFF
DNA: TGTGCCACCAGTGAGGCGGGGGGGCCGGCTGAGCAGTTCTTC

V: TRBV10-3
D: TRBD1
size: NA
J: TRBJ1-5
CDR3: CAISESNTGVGQPQHF
DNA: TGTGCCATCAGTGAGTCGAATACAGGGGTGGGGCAGCCCCAGCATTTT